Presented here are 21 T cell receptor beta chains from one specimen sequenced in a study of T cells in localized non-small cell lung cancer. TCRdb's copy holds only in-frame clones and misses some; the assay was immunoSEQ multiplex PCR. The table lists tens of thousands of clones, roughly nine tenths of them singletons. The sequencing used peripheral blood, collected before any cancer treatment. The origin of the receptors is a woman aged 40-75 years with stage I lung adenocarcinoma.

The chain is built from TRBV10-1 and TRBJ2-3; D might be TRBD1 or TRBD2, each matching 5 bases. CDR1 and CDR2 (germline): WNHNN, SYGVQD (reference sequence). The CDR3 is 16 residues long. V was shortened by 2 bases and J by 5 bases, with 17 bases between the two germline ends. The DNA for the CDR3 is TGCGCCAGCAGTGAGACTTCCGGGGCCGCGGGAGATACGCAGTATTTT. Amino acid sequence: CASSETSGAAGDTQYF.

V and J are TRBV11-2 and TRBJ2-5, with 8 bases identical to TRBD2. Germline trimming cut 4 bases from V and 3 bases from J; bases unmatched to any gene: 10. The CDR3 has 16 residues. Germline CDR1 reads SGHAT; CDR2 reads FQNNGV. CDR3 sequence (DNA): TGTGCCAGCAGCTCCTTAAACGAACTAGCGGAAGAGACCCAGTACTTC. Translation gives CASSSLNELAEETQYF.

The gene calls are TRBV30 and TRBJ1-1, with 8 bases that match TRBD1. The CDR3 loop spans 15 amino acids. CDR1 GTSNPN and CDR2 SVGIG come from the germline V gene (reference sequence). V gave up 3 bases and J gave up 4 bases; unmatched junction bases: 10. CDR3 coding DNA: TGTGCCTGGAGGACTGCCGGGACAGGTGGCACTGAAGCTTTCTTT. It is translated as CAWRTAGTGGTEAFF.

The chain has TRBV28 and TRBJ2-7; 7 nucleotides agree with TRBD1. Germline V gene sequence: CDR1 MDHEN, CDR2 SYDVKM. J gave up 3 bases and V 8 bases, and 13 bases lay outside the gene matches. The CDR3 has 15 amino acids. The CDR3 protein is CASFAGRTGDYEQYF. As DNA, the CDR3 is TGTGCCAGCTTCGCTGGACGGACAGGAGACTACGAGCAGTACTTC.

The chain joins TRBV5-1 to TRBJ2-2; 7 positions agree with TRBD1. With V trimmed by 2 bases and J by 4 bases, 2 bases remained unmatched. The CDR3 extends over 14 amino acids. Germline V gene data show CDR1 as SGHRS and CDR2 as YFSETQ. DNA for the CDR3: TGCGCCAGCAGCTTAAACAGGGGCACCGGGGAGCTGTTTTTT. Encoded protein: CASSLNRGTGELFF.

The chain links TRBV12-5 to TRBJ1-4, with D uncertain. CDR3 length: 17 residues. V lost 2 bases, J lost 8 bases, and 21 bases lay in between. Germline V gene sequence: CDR1 LGHNT, CDR2 FRNRAP. The CDR3 region has the DNA TGTGCTAGTGGTTTGATCCCCGCGGCTGGGGTCAGAGAAAAACTGTTTTTT. Protein: CASGLIPAAGVREKLFF.

V is TRBV28 and J is TRBJ2-2, with no clear D. Germline loops: CDR1 MDHEN, CDR2 SYDVKM. Trimming left V 2 bases short and J 1 base short, with 8 bases between. This CDR3 contains 15 residues. CDR3 bases: TGTGCCAGCAGTTTAAATCGAGTGAACACCGGGGAGCTGTTTTTT. It encodes CASSLNRVNTGELFF.

The V call is TRBV30, the J call TRBJ2-3, with TRBD2 matching 10 bases. CDR1 GTSNPN and CDR2 SVGIG come from the germline V gene (reference sequence). Trimming removed 4 bases from V and 7 bases from J; junction bases left unmatched: 14. The CDR3 runs 16 residues. This chain's CDR3 is CAWTQGSGGWGNTQYF. CDR3 nucleotides: TGTGCCTGGACGCAGGGTAGCGGGGGGTGGGGCAATACGCAGTATTTT.

The chain uses TRBV28 and TRBJ2-1; TRBD1 matches at 8 bases. The germline CDR1 and CDR2 sequences are MDHEN and SYDVKM. J lost 4 bases, V lost 1 base, and 6 bases had no gene match. This CDR3 has 16 amino acids. DNA of the CDR3: TGTGCCAGCAGTTTATTTCGGACAGGGTCTTACAATGAGCAGTTCTTC. Translated, it gives CASSLFRTGSYNEQFF.

In this sample, this clone turned up once. V and J are TRBV2 and TRBJ2-5, with TRBD1 matching 10 bases. CDR3 length: 15 residues. CDR1 is SNHLY and CDR2 is FYNNEI in the germline V gene. The ends lost 6 bases at V and 2 bases at J; junction bases unmatched: 6. CDR3 DNA: TGTGCCAGCAGGCCCGGGACAGGGGCACAAGAGACCCAGTACTTC. It yields the protein CASRPGTGAQETQYF. Filled out from reference TRBV2 and TRBJ2-5, the complete variable domain reads EPEVTQTPSHQVTQMGQEVILRCVPISNHLYFYWYRQILGQKVEFLVSFYNNEISEKSEIFDDQFSVERPDGSNFTLKIRSTKLEDSAMYFCASRPGTGAQETQYFGPGTRLLVL.

The chain employs TRBV19 and TRBJ1-1; D unclear. Between the trimmed V and J ends, which lost 5 bases and 6 bases, there was a span of 13 bases. The CDR3 has 13 residues. The germline CDR1 and CDR2 sequences are LNHDA and SQIVND (reference sequence). The CDR3 here is CASSLQLGAEAFF. In DNA, the CDR3 is TGTGCCAGTAGTTTACAGCTTGGGGCTGAAGCTTTCTTT.

The table lists this clone with a few counts. V gene TRBV19 combines with J gene TRBJ2-1; D is possibly TRBD1 or TRBD2 (5 bases each). This CDR3 contains 15 residues. The V gene's germline CDR1 is LNHDA and CDR2 SQIVND (reference sequence). The V end lost 3 bases, the J end lost 8 bases, and 17 bases lay between the germline ends. CDR3 bases: TGTGCCAGTAGTATCGGGGCAGGGTACGTCGATGAGCAGTTCTTC. Protein sequence: CASSIGAGYVDEQFF.

The chain is built from TRBV5-6 and TRBJ2-3; D not resolved. CDR1 is SGHDT, CDR2 YYEEEE, per germline. CDR3 size: 15 residues. The V gene lost 0 bases and the J gene lost 0 bases, with 8 bases spanning the gap. Here the CDR3 reads CASSLALASTDTQYF. The CDR3 DNA reads as TGTGCCAGCAGCTTGGCCCTCGCCAGCACAGATACGCAGTATTTT.

The V call is TRBV18, the J call TRBJ1-2; D ambiguous. This CDR3 has 15 residues. Germline V CDR1 and CDR2: KGHSH, LQKENI. Trimming took off 2 bases at V and 4 bases at J, with 14 bases between the two ends. This CDR3 is CASSPLEGRTYGYTF. In nucleotides, the CDR3 is TGTGCCAGCTCACCATTAGAGGGCCGTACCTATGGCTACACCTTC.

This sequence joins TRBV28 and TRBJ2-7; 8 positions agree with TRBD2. Per the germline V gene, CDR1 is MDHEN and CDR2 is SYDVKM. CDR3 length: 14 amino acids. Unmatched junction bases numbered 9, after V lost 4 bases and J lost 7 bases. The CDR3 coding sequence is TGTGCCAGCAGTTCCAGCGGACTAGCAGGAGAGCAGTACTTC. This encodes CASSSSGLAGEQYF.

V gene TRBV11-3 combines with J gene TRBJ2-1, with 9 bases fitting TRBD2. The J segment lost 4 bases and the V segment lost 0 bases, leaving 1 base of the junction unmatched. The germline V gene encodes CDR1 SGHNT and CDR2 YENEEA. This CDR3 has 15 residues. CDR3 region: CASSLDSGSYNEQFF. The DNA for the CDR3 is TGTGCCAGCAGCTTAGATAGCGGGAGTTACAATGAGCAGTTCTTC.

The rearrangement uses TRBV15 and TRBJ1-3; D gene uncertain. From germline, CDR1 is LNHNV and CDR2 YYDKDF (reference sequence). The CDR3 spans 14 residues. V was shortened by 0 bases and J by 5 bases, with 8 bases between the two germline ends. The CDR3 DNA sequence: TGTGCCACCAGCAGAGATGGGGTGCGAAACACCATATATTTT. It specifies CATSRDGVRNTIYF.

The genes are TRBV6-6 and TRBJ2-3, with TRBD2 matching 8 bases. Trimming at V came to 6 bases and at J to 7 bases, leaving 15 bases not matched to a gene. CDR1 and CDR2 from the germline V gene are MNHNY and SVGAGI (reference sequence). This CDR3 spans 16 amino acids. The CDR3 DNA sequence: TGTGCCAGCAGCTTCGTTAGCGGGGCGGGAAAATATACGCAGTATTTT. Amino acids: CASSFVSGAGKYTQYF.

J is TRBJ2-2 and V is TRBV4-2; 8 bases fit TRBD1. The CDR3 runs 16 residues. V was clipped by 4 bases and J by 1 base; unmatched bases: 5. The germline gives CDR1 LGHNA, CDR2 YNFKEQ. The CDR3 loop reads CASSRSQGENTGELFF. The CDR3, as DNA: TGTGCCAGCAGCCGTTCACAGGGGGAGAACACCGGGGAGCTGTTTTTT.

This clone was recorded once. The chain employs TRBV5-1 and TRBJ2-7; D gene uncertain. This CDR3 contains 14 residues. Germline CDR1 reads SGHRS; CDR2 reads YFSETQ. The V and J ends lost 1 base and 2 bases respectively, with 10 bases between them. Here the CDR3 DNA reads TGCGCCAGCAGCTTGCTTGTCGACGCCTACGAGCAGTACTTC. Protein sequence: CASSLLVDAYEQYF.

The chain is built from TRBV28 and TRBJ2-7, with D possibly being TRBD1 or TRBD2 (6 bases each). CDR1 and CDR2 (germline): MDHEN, SYDVKM. Trimming removed 9 bases from V and 1 base from J, with 16 bases in between. The CDR3 has 14 amino acids. CDR3 sequence: CASRGGQASYEQYF. In nucleotides, the CDR3 is TGTGCCAGTCGAGGGGGGCAGGCTTCCTACGAGCAGTACTTC.